This entry features one TCR beta chain sequence. There are 15 residues in the CDR3. The germline V gene encodes CDR1 LGHDT and CDR2 YNNKEL (reference sequence). V lost 4 bases to trimming and J lost 3 bases; unmatched junction nucleotides: 3. Produced via immunoSEQ multiplex PCR; TCRdb's table is partial and in-frame only. This table has about 69,000 clones, approximately 75% appearing once. This specimen comes from a study of blood T cell repertoires in COVID-19. The chain recombines TRBV3-1 (or the pseudogene TRBV3-2) with TRBJ2-1; 10 nucleotides agree with TRBD2. The receptor's source is a human donor in a cohort sampled during active COVID-19. The sample consisted of peripheral blood. The CDR3 sequence is CASSPGLADYNEQFF. DNA of the CDR3: TGTGCCAGCAGCCCTGGACTAGCGGACTACAATGAGCAGTTCTTC.